The 20 T cell receptor beta chains below come from one sample, sequenced in a study of OX40 agonist ivuxolimab in advanced cancers. Sequenced by immunoSEQ multiplex PCR; TCRdb stores in-frame clones only, minus some. The sample consists of tens of thousands of clones, roughly 89% of them appearing once. The input for sequencing was CD4+ or CD8+ T cells sorted from blood, taken in a trial of the OX40 agonist ivuxolimab. All receptors derive from an adult with an advanced solid tumor such as melanoma, head and neck, liver or kidney cancer.

The gene calls are TRBV30 and TRBJ1-6, with TRBD1 as a possible D gene (5 bases). The CDR3 runs 12 residues. CDR1 and CDR2 (germline): GTSNPN, SVGIG (reference sequence). V dropped 4 bases and J dropped 9 bases, with 10 bases sitting between them. The CDR3 sequence: CAWTTGISPLHF. The DNA for the CDR3 is TGTGCCTGGACCACAGGAATTTCACCCCTCCACTTT.

The CDR3 reads CASSPGDREQETQYF. The CDR3 nucleotides read TGTGCCAGCAGCCCGGGGGACAGGGAACAAGAGACCCAGTACTTC. This chain uses TRBV9 with TRBJ2-5, with 9 bases identical to TRBD1. V lost 4 bases, J lost 2 bases, and 6 bases stayed unmatched. Germline V gene lookup returns CDR1 SGDLS and CDR2 YYNGEE. The CDR3 sequence is 15 residues long.

This clone was found a few times. The chain combines TRBV5-4 with TRBJ2-5; tentatively, D is TRBD2 (5 bases). The germline V gene encodes CDR1 SGHNT and CDR2 YYREEE (reference sequence). CDR3 length: 13 residues. The germline V and J ends were trimmed by 0 bases and 2 bases, with 5 bases remaining between them. The CDR3 spells CASSLGLQETQYF. Here the CDR3 DNA reads TGTGCCAGCAGCTTGGGACTACAAGAGACCCAGTACTTC.

The chain combines TRBV5-8 with TRBJ2-2; D gene unclear. Germline CDR1 SGHTS, CDR2 YDEGEE. Trimming left V 4 bases short and J 2 bases short, with 15 bases between. The CDR3 has 16 amino acids. This chain's CDR3 is CASSPEAVVNTGELFF. The CDR3 DNA is TGTGCCAGCAGCCCCGAGGCGGTAGTTAACACCGGGGAGCTGTTTTTT.

This CDR3 reads CASRPEEITGELFF. CDR3 nucleotides: TGTGCCAGCAGACCCGAAGAAATCACCGGGGAGCTGTTTTTT. The chain joins TRBV6-5 to TRBJ2-2; D not resolved. Trimming took 6 bases from V and 4 from J, leaving 12 bases between them. The CDR3 sequence is 14 residues long. Germline lookup yields CDR1 MNHEY and CDR2 SVGAGI.

The rearrangement links TRBV7-3 to TRBJ2-7; a possible D gene is TRBD1 (6 bases). V was pared by 5 bases and J by 0 bases, with 11 bases between. CDR1 and CDR2 (germline): SGHTA, FQGTGA. CDR3 length: 14 amino acids. The CDR3 DNA reads as TGTGCCAGCAGCCTGGACAGCTACTCCTACGAGCAGTACTTC. Amino acids: CASSLDSYSYEQYF.

The chain recombines TRBV15 with TRBJ2-2, with 13 bases lining up with TRBD2. Germline assignment: CDR1 LNHNV and CDR2 YYDKDF (reference sequence). This CDR3 has 18 amino acids. The J segment lost 4 bases and the V segment lost 10 bases, leaving 15 bases of the junction unmatched. The DNA of the CDR3 is TGTGCCATCGGAGGACTAGCGGGGGCCAAACTCTCCACCGGGGAGCTGTTTTTT. This sequence encodes CAIGGLAGAKLSTGELFF.

The chain joins TRBV27 to TRBJ1-1; 7 positions match TRBD1. V lost 7 bases, J lost 0 bases, and 5 bases stayed unmatched. This CDR3 region has 14 residues. CDR1 MNHEY and CDR2 SMNVEV come from the germline V gene (reference sequence). As DNA, the CDR3 is TGTGCCAGCAACAAGGGGGCGGTGAACACTGAAGCTTTCTTT. Protein: CASNKGAVNTEAFF.

Concerning this clone: The sample holds other DNA sequences that translate to the same CDR3. The chain joins TRBV25-1 to TRBJ1-5; D remains unclear. Between the trimmed V and J ends, which lost 4 bases and 6 bases, there was a span of 7 bases. CDR3 length: 12 amino acids. The germline V gene encodes CDR1 MGHDK and CDR2 SYGVNS. This CDR3 is CASSGPGQPQHF. CDR3 sequence (DNA): TGTGCCAGCAGTGGGCCAGGTCAGCCCCAGCATTTT. The variable domain in full, completed from reference TRBV25-1 and TRBJ1-5, reads EADIYQTPRYLVIGTGKKITLECSQTMGHDKMYWYQQDPGMELHLIHYSYGVNSTEKGDLSSESTVSRIRTEHFPLTLESARPSHTSQYLCASSGPGQPQHFGDGTRLSIL.

This clone was detected once. V and J are TRBV10-3 and TRBJ2-2; 10 bases match TRBD2. CDR1 is ENHRY, CDR2 SYGVKD, per germline. The trim removed 4 bases at V and 2 bases at J, leaving 4 bases unmatched. This CDR3 is built from 16 residues. The DNA for the CDR3 is TGTGCCATCAGTGTCGTAGCGGGGGGTAACACCGGGGAGCTGTTTTTT. Protein: CAISVVAGGNTGELFF.

The chain is built from TRBV28 and TRBJ2-7; D is undetermined. Germline V gene sequence: CDR1 MDHEN, CDR2 SYDVKM. V gave up 5 bases and J gave up 0 bases, with 8 bases separating them. This CDR3 region has 13 residues. The CDR3 region has the DNA TGTGCCAGCAGTACGGTACTCTCCTACGAGCAGTACTTC. This gives the protein CASSTVLSYEQYF.

The genes are TRBV5-6 and TRBJ2-3, with 11 positions matching TRBD2. Per the germline V gene, CDR1 is SGHDT and CDR2 is YYEEEE. The CDR3 sequence is 17 residues long. The J segment lost 2 bases and the V segment lost 4 bases, leaving 9 bases of the junction unmatched. CDR3 amino acids: CASSVPGLAEPTDTQYF. DNA of the CDR3: TGTGCCAGCAGCGTTCCGGGACTAGCGGAGCCCACAGATACGCAGTATTTT.

This rearrangement joins TRBV30 to TRBJ1-1, with a tentative D call TRBD1 (6 bases). With 3 bases removed from V and 2 bases from J, the gap between germline ends came to 10 bases. The CDR3 has 13 residues. Germline V lookup: CDR1 GTSNPN, CDR2 SVGIG (reference sequence). Here the CDR3 reads CAWRRTVNTEAFF. The CDR3 coding sequence is TGTGCCTGGAGAAGGACAGTAAACACTGAAGCTTTCTTT.

The chain employs TRBV7-2 and TRBJ1-5, with 10 nucleotides matching TRBD1. Germline-derived CDR1 and CDR2 are SGHTA and FQGNSA. This CDR3 is built from 17 residues. Germline trimming cut 3 bases from V and 4 bases from J; bases unmatched to any gene: 9. CDR3 DNA sequence: TGTGCCAGCAGCTTCCGACAGGGGGCCATTTCAAATCAGCCCCAGCATTTT. It is translated as CASSFRQGAISNQPQHF.

The J gene is TRBJ1-6, the V gene TRBV27; D is uncertain. CDR3 size: 13 residues. Germline assignment: CDR1 MNHEY and CDR2 SMNVEV (reference sequence). Trimming took 0 bases from V and 11 from J, leaving 8 bases between them. The CDR3 nucleotides read TGTGCCAGCAGTTTATCTAGGCTTGCACCCCTCCACTTT. This translates into CASSLSRLAPLHF.

This sequence joins TRBV4-2 and TRBJ2-1; 7 bases match TRBD1. Trimming took 2 bases from V and 7 from J; bases not matched to a gene: 8. Germline V gene sequence: CDR1 LGHNA, CDR2 YNFKEQ. The CDR3 spans 15 residues. In nucleotides, the CDR3 is TGTGCCAGCAGCCAACTCCGAGACAGGGAAAATGAGCAGTTCTTC. It codes for CASSQLRDRENEQFF.

The DNA for the CDR3 is TGTGCCAGCAGCCCATTGGGACAGGGACCCCAAGAGACCCAGTACTTC. The encoded protein is CASSPLGQGPQETQYF. The V call is TRBV7-6, the J call TRBJ2-5, with 9 bases fitting TRBD1. Per the germline V gene, CDR1 is SGHVS and CDR2 is FNYEAQ. This CDR3 has 16 residues. J was trimmed by 1 base and V by 5 bases; bases with no gene match: 8.

The chain is built from TRBV4-3 and TRBJ1-2, with D perhaps TRBD1 (6 bases). The CDR3 has 13 amino acids. Trimming shortened V by 3 bases and J by 7 bases, and 12 bases separated the two germline ends. Germline V CDR1 and CDR2: LGHNA, YSLEER. The CDR3 sequence: CASSQDSFGGYTF. CDR3 coding DNA: TGCGCCAGCAGCCAGGACAGCTTTGGTGGCTACACCTTC.

This sequence joins TRBV27 and TRBJ2-5, with 12 positions matching TRBD1. The CDR3 covers 21 residues. Germline V gene sequence: CDR1 MNHEY, CDR2 SMNVEV (reference sequence). V shed 5 bases, J shed 4 bases, and the junction held 23 bases outside the gene matches. The CDR3 is CASSLFKPAGTGGSKGETQYF. CDR3 coding DNA: TGTGCCAGCAGTCTCTTTAAACCCGCCGGGACAGGGGGCAGTAAGGGAGAGACCCAGTACTTC.

This clone was picked up a small number of times. This chain joins TRBV7-2 and TRBJ2-7; D call uncertain. CDR1 is SGHTA, CDR2 FQGNSA, per germline. This CDR3 region has 15 residues. The V gene lost 1 base and the J gene lost 9 bases, with 19 bases spanning the gap. The CDR3 region is CASSLGAWSYDRQYF. DNA for the CDR3: TGTGCCAGCAGCTTAGGTGCCTGGTCCTACGATAGGCAGTACTTC.